This T cell receptor beta chain was recorded in a study of PD-1 blockade in classical Hodgkin lymphoma. Findings of the study overall: Factors driving the repertoire differences, possibly disease activity or prior therapy, remain undefined.

A remark on this clone: Its antigen is unknown.

Trimming took off 1 base at V and 0 bases at J, with 9 bases between the two ends. The CDR3 is made up of 16 amino acids. The germline V gene has CDR1 SGHVS and CDR2 FQNEAQ. Every one of the patients relapsed after autologous stem cell transplantation (brentuximab vedotin exposure was variable). Method: immunoSEQ multiplex PCR; TCRdb's copy keeps in-frame clones and lacks some. The sample lists roughly 81,000 clones, about nine tenths seen once, with 2.6% in the top ten. The source of this sequence is a human donor with classical Hodgkin lymphoma. This sample comprised peripheral blood mononuclear cells (PBMCs), obtained before the second cycle of nivolumab. The chain joins TRBV7-8 to TRBJ1-4; D unclear. Written as DNA, the CDR3 is TGTGCCAGCAGCTTAGTAGCATCGTCAACTAATGAAAAACTGTTTTTT. Amino acid sequence: CASSLVASSTNEKLFF.